This TCR beta chain was found in a study of shared clonotypes between healthy human individuals. Overall study context: Donors consisted of two women and a few men between 18 and 49.

Notes on this clone: The antigen is not known.

Scientists sequenced DNA from unsorted PBMC on ten immunoSEQ deep assay plates. Sequenced by immunoSEQ multiplex PCR; TCRdb stores in-frame clones only, minus some. This table has about half a million clones, more than 75% appearing once. Between the trimmed V and J ends, which lost 4 bases and 3 bases, there was a span of 4 bases. This CDR3 comprises 12 residues. CDR1 and CDR2 from the germline V gene are LNHNV and YYDKDF (reference sequence). Only Caucasian adults living in Nashville, Tennessee made up the donor group. Study-wide results and caveats: Researchers sampled only blood; tissue repertoires likely differ.

Source material: PBMCs. The chain couples TRBV15 to TRBJ2-1; D gene unclear. The receptor's source is a middle-aged woman in good health. Some clones in this sample may be carry-over from other donors' samples. CDR3 in DNA: TGTGCCACCAGCACGGACTACAATGAGCAGTTCTTC. Its translation: CATSTDYNEQFF. The full variable domain, with the rest looked up from reference TRBV15 and TRBJ2-1, is DAMVIQNPRYQVTQFGKPVTLSCSQTLNHNVMYWYQQKSSQAPKLLFHYYDKDFNNEADTPDNFQSRRPNTSFCFLDIRSPGLGDTAMYLCATSTDYNEQFFGPGTRLTVL.